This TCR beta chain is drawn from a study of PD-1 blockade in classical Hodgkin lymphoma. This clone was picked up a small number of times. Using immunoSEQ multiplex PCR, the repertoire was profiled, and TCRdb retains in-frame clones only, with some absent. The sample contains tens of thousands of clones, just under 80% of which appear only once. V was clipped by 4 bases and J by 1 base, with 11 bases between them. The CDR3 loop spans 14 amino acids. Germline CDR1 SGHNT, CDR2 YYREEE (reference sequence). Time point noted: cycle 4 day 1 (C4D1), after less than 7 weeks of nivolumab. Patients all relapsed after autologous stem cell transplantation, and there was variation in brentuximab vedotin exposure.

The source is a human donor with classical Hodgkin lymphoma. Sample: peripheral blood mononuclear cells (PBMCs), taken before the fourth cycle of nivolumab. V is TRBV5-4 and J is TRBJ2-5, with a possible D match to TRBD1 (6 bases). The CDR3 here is CASSPGQFQETQYF. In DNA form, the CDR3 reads TGTGCCAGCAGCCCAGGACAGTTCCAAGAGACCCAGTACTTC.